Listed here is a single T cell receptor beta chain. Its antigen is not known. One end of the junction does not line up with germline, which may come from a read error. Production of TCR cDNA was by 5'RACE template switching, which also added a universal primer site and UMIs. TCRdb recomputed calls from the 5' RACE reads with MiXCR, one row per CDR3 protein. Among 550,000 to 750,000 distinct CDR3 sequences listed, roughly 12% were seen once. The data are from a study of T cells after yellow fever vaccination. Study results and limitations: Although the secondary response was weaker, it peaked faster, at day 5 versus 15.

This TCR came from a man younger than 45 who received the YFV17D yellow fever vaccine. The sequencing here drew on PBMCs, taken on the day of the yellow fever booster vaccination.

This CDR3 is CCASPGLAGFPREQYF. The CDR3 DNA is TGCTGTGCTAGCCCGGGGCTAGCGGGATTTCCGCGGGAGCAGTACTTC. The chain uses TRBV20-1 and TRBJ2-7; 9 nucleotides line up with TRBD2. The germline V gene encodes CDR1 DFQATT and CDR2 SNEGSKA (reference sequence). This CDR3 has 16 amino acids.